Each of the 23 T cell receptor beta chains below was sequenced from the same sample in a study of T cell responses to AZD1222 COVID-19 vaccine. The method was immunoSEQ multiplex PCR; TCRdb's version includes in-frame clones alone and lacks a portion of them. The sample includes over 100,000 clones, roughly 90% seen only once; the top ten take 9.5% to 15%. Sample: peripheral blood, taken on day 0 of MenACWY control vaccination. The receptors come from an adult in good health.

The chain has TRBV5-6 and TRBJ2-1; D remains ambiguous. V shed 1 base and J shed 8 bases, with 7 bases lying between them. The CDR3 is made up of 12 amino acids. Germline V gene sequence: CDR1 SGHDT, CDR2 YYEEEE. CDR3 region: CASSLNSDEQFF. The CDR3 DNA reads as TGTGCCAGCAGCTTGAACAGCGATGAGCAGTTCTTC.

This chain links TRBV6-6 with TRBJ1-1; TRBD1 might be the D (5 bases). Germline V gives CDR1 MNHNY, CDR2 SVGAGI (reference sequence). This CDR3 is 12 amino acids long. V gave up 4 bases and J gave up 5 bases, with 8 bases separating them. CDR3 protein: CASSFQGTEAFF. The CDR3 DNA reads TGTGCCAGCAGTTTCCAGGGAACTGAAGCTTTCTTT.

The V and J genes are TRBV20-1 and TRBJ1-5, with D tentatively TRBD1 (5 bases). The CDR3 contains 11 residues. Germline V lookup: CDR1 DFQATT, CDR2 SNEGSKA (reference sequence). Deletions cut 1 base from V and 14 bases from J, with 12 bases between. CDR3 sequence (DNA): TGCAGTGCTAGAGTAGGGGAGGTTAAGCATTTT. Translation gives CSARVGEVKHF.

This chain joins TRBV30 and TRBJ1-2, with D perhaps TRBD1 (5 bases). Trimming left V 2 bases short and J 7 bases short, with 23 bases between. Germline V gene lookup returns CDR1 GTSNPN and CDR2 SVGIG (reference sequence). The length of the CDR3 is 16 residues. CDR3 amino acids: CAWSPLSKGVDSGYTF. The CDR3 DNA reads TGTGCCTGGAGTCCCCTCTCCAAAGGGGTGGATTCTGGCTACACCTTC.

The rearrangement links TRBV27 to TRBJ1-6; TRBD1 aligns across 7 bases. J lost 7 bases, V lost 11 bases, and 8 bases had no gene match. CDR3 length: 13 amino acids. From germline, CDR1 is MNHEY and CDR2 SMNVEV (reference sequence). CDR3 region: CAGGRDRNSPLHF. CDR3 bases: TGTGCCGGGGGCCGGGACAGAAATTCACCCCTCCACTTT.

The chain is built from TRBV7-2 and TRBJ2-7; no definite D call. Germline V CDR1 and CDR2: SGHTA, FQGNSA. The V gene lost 3 bases and the J gene lost 4 bases, with 10 bases spanning the gap. The CDR3 is 13 residues long. This CDR3 is CASSLDLTYEQYF. Here the CDR3 DNA reads TGTGCCAGCAGCTTGGACCTCACTTACGAGCAGTACTTC.

The gene calls are TRBV15 and TRBJ1-1; D uncertain. CDR1 is LNHNV, CDR2 YYDKDF, per germline (reference sequence). This CDR3 is 14 amino acids long. V was trimmed by 8 bases and J by 1 base, leaving 14 bases between them. CDR3 bases: TGTGCCACCGGAAAGTCAGCAGGGAACACTGAAGCTTTCTTT. As protein: CATGKSAGNTEAFF.

The rearrangement links TRBV6-1 to TRBJ2-7; D perhaps matches TRBD2 (7 bases). The CDR3 contains 17 residues. The V end lost 0 bases, the J end lost 3 bases, and 18 bases lay between the germline ends. The V gene's germline CDR1 is MNHNS and CDR2 SASEGT. Here the CDR3 DNA reads TGTGCCAGCAGTGAAGCGCGGCGAGGGGGAGGGCTCTACGAGCAGTACTTC. It encodes CASSEARRGGGLYEQYF.

The rearrangement uses TRBV5-1 and TRBJ2-3; TRBD2 might be the D (6 bases). Germline CDR1 SGHRS, CDR2 YFSETQ. Deletions cut 0 bases from V and 2 bases from J, with 7 bases between. The CDR3 covers 14 residues. CDR3 nucleotides: TGCGCCAGCAGCTTGGTGGACTACACAGATACGCAGTATTTT. Translated: CASSLVDYTDTQYF.

The V call is TRBV7-9, the J call TRBJ1-6; TRBD1 aligns across 7 bases. CDR3 length equals 15 residues. CDR1 is SEHNR, CDR2 FQNEAQ, per germline (reference sequence). Unmatched junction bases numbered 6, after V lost 2 bases and J lost 8 bases. This chain's CDR3 is CASSLKGAGDSPLHF. CDR3 bases: TGTGCCAGCAGCTTAAAGGGGGCTGGGGATTCACCCCTCCACTTT. Full variable domain (outside the CDR3, taken from reference TRBV7-9 and TRBJ1-6): DTGVSQNPRHKITKRGQNVTFRCDPISEHNRLYWYRQTLGQGPEFLTYFQNEAQLEKSRLLSDRFSAERPKGSFSTLEIQRTEQGDSAMYLCASSLKGAGDSPLHFGNGTRLTVT.

The chain recombines TRBV6-5 with TRBJ1-1, with unresolved D. V was cut by 3 bases and J by 1 base, with 12 bases left in between. CDR1 is MNHEY, CDR2 SVGAGI, per germline. The CDR3 sequence is 15 residues long. The CDR3 reads CASSYSQGSNTEAFF. CDR3 nucleotide sequence: TGTGCCAGCAGTTATTCTCAAGGGTCGAACACTGAAGCTTTCTTT.

The chain uses TRBV6-5 and TRBJ1-2, with a weak D call TRBD1 (5 bases). The V and J ends lost 5 bases and 8 bases respectively, with 21 bases between them. This CDR3 has 15 residues. The germline gives CDR1 MNHEY, CDR2 SVGAGI. The DNA for the CDR3 is TGTGCCAGCAGTCCGGGGGATGACAGATTGGGAGGCTACACCTTC. It translates to CASSPGDDRLGGYTF.

The rearrangement uses TRBV5-4 and TRBJ1-2; 9 bases agree with TRBD1. Germline V gene sequence: CDR1 SGHNT, CDR2 YYREEE (reference sequence). V trimming: 4 bases; J trimming: 2 bases; junction bases outside the gene matches: 9. The CDR3 has 16 residues. In DNA, the CDR3 is TGTGCCAGCAGCCAGGACAGGGGCCAGCTGAACTATGGCTACACCTTC. Protein: CASSQDRGQLNYGYTF.

The chain joins TRBV5-1 to TRBJ1-2; 8 bases are shared with TRBD1. Trimming took 0 bases from V and 1 from J; bases not matched to a gene: 8. Looked up from germline, CDR1 is SGHRS and CDR2 is YFSETQ. The CDR3 has 17 amino acids. The DNA for the CDR3 is TGCGCCAGCAGCTTGGATTCAGGGGGCGCAGTTAACTATGGCTACACCTTC. Translation gives CASSLDSGGAVNYGYTF.

This chain uses TRBV11-2 with TRBJ1-3; 9 bases fit TRBD1. Germline V gives CDR1 SGHAT, CDR2 FQNNGV. The CDR3 contains 15 residues. J was trimmed by 4 bases and V by 3 bases; bases with no gene match: 4. The CDR3 spells CASSFQTGGGNTIYF. In DNA form, the CDR3 reads TGTGCCAGCAGCTTCCAGACAGGGGGAGGAAACACCATATATTTT. The variable domain in full, with the rest retrieved from reference TRBV11-2 and TRBJ1-3, is EAGVAQSPRYKIIEKRQSVAFWCNPISGHATLYWYQQILGQGPKLLIQFQNNGVVDDSQLPKDRFSAERLKGVDSTLKIQPAKLEDSAVYLCASSFQTGGGNTIYFGEGSWLTVV.

V gene TRBV30 combines with J gene TRBJ1-2; D unclear. Germline CDR1 GTSNPN, CDR2 SVGIG (reference sequence). This CDR3 has 12 residues. The ends were cut back, 5 bases at V and 5 bases at J, with 12 bases in the middle. In DNA form, the CDR3 reads TGTGCCTGGGGGAACGGACTGTATGGCTACACCTTC. Residues: CAWGNGLYGYTF.

The chain combines TRBV9 with TRBJ2-1; D may be TRBD2 (5 bases). The germline gives CDR1 SGDLS, CDR2 YYNGEE. There are 16 residues in the CDR3. Trimming shortened V by 4 bases and J by 4 bases, and 18 bases separated the two germline ends. CDR3 sequence: CASSPLGAGRYNEQFF. In DNA, the CDR3 is TGTGCCAGCAGCCCCCTGGGCGCGGGTCGTTACAATGAGCAGTTCTTC.

The chain couples TRBV18 to TRBJ2-7; 9 nucleotides agree with TRBD1. CDR1 is KGHSH, CDR2 LQKENI, per germline. This CDR3 is built from 14 residues. V trimming: 6 bases; J trimming: 1 base; junction bases outside the gene matches: 4. The chain's CDR3 is CASSGTGQSYEQYF. DNA for the CDR3: TGTGCCAGCTCGGGGACAGGGCAATCCTACGAGCAGTACTTC.

The sample holds one count of this clone. This chain uses TRBV10-3 with TRBJ1-3, with a weak D call TRBD1 (6 bases). Per germline, CDR1 ENHRY and CDR2 SYGVKD. CDR3 length: 16 amino acids. V was clipped by 0 bases and J by 2 bases, with 11 bases between them. CDR3 nucleotides: TGTGCCATCAGTGAGTCGTTTACAGGGCCTGGAAACACCATATATTTT. Encoded protein: CAISESFTGPGNTIYF.

This sequence joins TRBV12-3 or TRBV12-4 and TRBJ1-2, with no clear D. The CDR3 covers 12 residues. Trimming removed 7 bases from V and 6 bases from J, with 12 bases in between. The CDR3 region has the DNA TGTGCCAGCACAAGGAGCCAGGATGGCTACACCTTC. Amino acid sequence: CASTRSQDGYTF.

CDR3 DNA: TGTGCCAGCAACCAACAGGGCGCCACTGAAGCTTTCTTT. Its protein product is CASNQQGATEAFF. The chain has TRBV27 and TRBJ1-1, with D possibly TRBD1 on 6 matching bases. V was clipped by 7 bases and J by 4 bases, with 13 bases between them. Looked up from germline, CDR1 is MNHEY and CDR2 is SMNVEV (reference sequence). CDR3 length: 13 residues.

The CDR3 is CASLQGAGELFF. CDR3 bases: TGTGCCAGCTTACAGGGGGCCGGGGAGCTGTTTTTT. The V gene is TRBV6-5, the J gene TRBJ2-2; 8 bases line up with TRBD1. J gave up 6 bases and V 8 bases, and 2 bases lay outside the gene matches. Germline loops: CDR1 MNHEY, CDR2 SVGAGI. The CDR3 is 12 amino acids.

The rearrangement links TRBV5-1 to TRBJ1-5; D gene uncertain. Trimming left V 0 bases short and J 1 base short, with 8 bases between. This CDR3 spans 15 amino acids. Looked up from germline, CDR1 is SGHRS and CDR2 is YFSETQ. CDR3 bases: TGCGCCAGCAGCTTGGAGGGAGAAAGCAATCAGCCCCAGCATTTT. It is translated as CASSLEGESNQPQHF.